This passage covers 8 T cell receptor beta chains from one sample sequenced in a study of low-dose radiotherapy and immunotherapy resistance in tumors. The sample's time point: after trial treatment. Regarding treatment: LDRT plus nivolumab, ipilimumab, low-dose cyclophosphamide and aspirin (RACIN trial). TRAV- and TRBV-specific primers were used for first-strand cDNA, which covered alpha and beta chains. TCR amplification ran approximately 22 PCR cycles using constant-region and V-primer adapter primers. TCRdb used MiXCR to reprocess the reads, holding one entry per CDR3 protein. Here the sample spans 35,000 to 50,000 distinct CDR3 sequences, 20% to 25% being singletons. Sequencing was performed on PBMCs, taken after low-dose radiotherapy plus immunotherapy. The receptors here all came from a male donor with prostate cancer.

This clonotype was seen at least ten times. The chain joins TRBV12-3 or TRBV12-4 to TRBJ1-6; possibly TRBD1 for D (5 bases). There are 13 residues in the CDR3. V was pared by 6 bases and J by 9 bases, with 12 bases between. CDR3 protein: CASRRGPGSPLHF. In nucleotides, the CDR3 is TGTGCCAGCAGGAGGGGCCCCGGTTCACCCCTCCACTTT.

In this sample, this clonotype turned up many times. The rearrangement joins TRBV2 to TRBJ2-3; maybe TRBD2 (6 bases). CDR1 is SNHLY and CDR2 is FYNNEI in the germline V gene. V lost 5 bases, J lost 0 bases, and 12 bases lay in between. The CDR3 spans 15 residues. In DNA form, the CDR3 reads TGTGCCAGCAGTCCCTGGCGGGGTAGCACAGATACGCAGTATTTT. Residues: CASSPWRGSTDTQYF.

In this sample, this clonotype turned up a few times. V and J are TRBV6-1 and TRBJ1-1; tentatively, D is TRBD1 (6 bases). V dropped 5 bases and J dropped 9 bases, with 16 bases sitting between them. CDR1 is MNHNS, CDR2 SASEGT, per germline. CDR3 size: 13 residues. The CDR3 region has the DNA TGTGCCAGCAGTCCGACTTGGGACACACAAGCTTTCTTT. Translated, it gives CASSPTWDTQAFF.

The CDR3 DNA sequence: TGCGCCAGCAGGATGGACGTCCGCTCTGAAGCTTTCTTT. Translation gives CASRMDVRSEAFF. The chain employs TRBV5-1 and TRBJ1-1; no reliable D call. V lost 5 bases and J 6 bases, leaving 14 bases between the germline ends. The CDR3 covers 13 residues. Germline V gene sequence: CDR1 SGHRS, CDR2 YFSETQ.

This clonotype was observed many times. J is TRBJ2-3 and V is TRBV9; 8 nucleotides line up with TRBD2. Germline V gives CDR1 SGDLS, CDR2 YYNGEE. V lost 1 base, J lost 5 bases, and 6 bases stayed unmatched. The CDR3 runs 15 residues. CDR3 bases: TGTGCCAGCAGCGTATACCGGGGGGGTCTAGATACGCAGTATTTT. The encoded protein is CASSVYRGGLDTQYF.

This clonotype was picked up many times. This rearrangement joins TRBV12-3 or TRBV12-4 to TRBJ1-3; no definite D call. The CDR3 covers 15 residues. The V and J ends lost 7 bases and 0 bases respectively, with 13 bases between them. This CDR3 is CASTPHSLSGNTIYF. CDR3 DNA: TGTGCCAGCACCCCCCATTCCCTCTCTGGAAACACCATATATTTT.

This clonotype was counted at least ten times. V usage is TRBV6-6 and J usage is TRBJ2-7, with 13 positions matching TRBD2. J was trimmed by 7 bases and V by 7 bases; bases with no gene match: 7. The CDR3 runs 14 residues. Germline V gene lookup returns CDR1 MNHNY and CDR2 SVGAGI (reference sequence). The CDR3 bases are TGTGCCAGCACCGGACTAGCGGGAGAGGGGGAGCAGTACTTC. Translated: CASTGLAGEGEQYF.

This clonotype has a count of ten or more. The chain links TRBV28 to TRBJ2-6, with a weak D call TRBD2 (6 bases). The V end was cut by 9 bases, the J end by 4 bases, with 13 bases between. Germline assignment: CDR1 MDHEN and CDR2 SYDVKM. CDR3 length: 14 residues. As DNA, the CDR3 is TGTGCCAGTTACGCGGGACCGGGGGCCAACGTCCTGACTTTC. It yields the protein CASYAGPGANVLTF.